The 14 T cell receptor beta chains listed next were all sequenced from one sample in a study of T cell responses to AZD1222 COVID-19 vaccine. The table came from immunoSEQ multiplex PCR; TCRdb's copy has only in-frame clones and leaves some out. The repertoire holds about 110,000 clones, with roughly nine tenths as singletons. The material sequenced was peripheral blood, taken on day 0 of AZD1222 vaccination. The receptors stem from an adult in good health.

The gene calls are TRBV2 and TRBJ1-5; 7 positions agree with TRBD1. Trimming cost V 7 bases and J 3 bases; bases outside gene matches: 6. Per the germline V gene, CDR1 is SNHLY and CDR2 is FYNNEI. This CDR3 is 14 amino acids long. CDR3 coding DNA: TGTGCCAGCATTGACAGGGATGCCAATCAGCCCCAGCATTTT. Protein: CASIDRDANQPQHF.

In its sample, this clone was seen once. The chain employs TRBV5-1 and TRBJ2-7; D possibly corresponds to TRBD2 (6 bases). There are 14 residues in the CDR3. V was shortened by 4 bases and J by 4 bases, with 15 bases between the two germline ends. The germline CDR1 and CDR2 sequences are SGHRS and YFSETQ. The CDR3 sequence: CASSPGEVLYEQYF. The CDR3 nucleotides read TGCGCCAGCAGCCCGGGGGAAGTCCTATACGAGCAGTACTTC.

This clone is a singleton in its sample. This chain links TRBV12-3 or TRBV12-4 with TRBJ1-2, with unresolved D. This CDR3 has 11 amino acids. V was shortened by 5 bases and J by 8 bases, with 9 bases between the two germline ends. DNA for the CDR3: TGTGCCAGCAGTGACACGGGAGGCTACACCTTC. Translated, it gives CASSDTGGYTF.

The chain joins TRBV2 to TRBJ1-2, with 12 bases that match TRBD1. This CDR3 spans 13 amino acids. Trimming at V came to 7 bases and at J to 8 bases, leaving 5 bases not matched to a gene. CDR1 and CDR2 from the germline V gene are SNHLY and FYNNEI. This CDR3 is CASMGQGAQGYTF. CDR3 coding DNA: TGTGCCAGCATGGGACAGGGGGCGCAGGGCTACACCTTC.

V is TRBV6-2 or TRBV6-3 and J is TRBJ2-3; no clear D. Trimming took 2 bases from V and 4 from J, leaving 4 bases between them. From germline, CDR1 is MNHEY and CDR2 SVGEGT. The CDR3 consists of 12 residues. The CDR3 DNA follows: TGTGCCAGCAGTTACGGCCCAGATACGCAGTATTTT. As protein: CASSYGPDTQYF.

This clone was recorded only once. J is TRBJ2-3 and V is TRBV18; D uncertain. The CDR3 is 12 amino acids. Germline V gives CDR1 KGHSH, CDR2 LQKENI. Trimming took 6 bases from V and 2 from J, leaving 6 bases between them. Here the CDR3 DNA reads TGTGCCAGCTCCAAGACCACAGATACGCAGTATTTT. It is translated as CASSKTTDTQYF.

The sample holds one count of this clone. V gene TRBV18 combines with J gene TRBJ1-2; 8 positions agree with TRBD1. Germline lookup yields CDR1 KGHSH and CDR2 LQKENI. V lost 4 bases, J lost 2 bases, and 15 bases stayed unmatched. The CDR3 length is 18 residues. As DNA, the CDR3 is TGTGCCAGCTCACTAGCCGGGACAGGACTCGCTTCCAACTATGGCTACACCTTC. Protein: CASSLAGTGLASNYGYTF.

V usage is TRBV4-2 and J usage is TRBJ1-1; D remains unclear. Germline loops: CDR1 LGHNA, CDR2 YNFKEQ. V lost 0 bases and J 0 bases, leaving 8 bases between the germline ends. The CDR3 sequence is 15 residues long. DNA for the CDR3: TGTGCCAGCAGCCAAGATGTACTCATGAACACTGAAGCTTTCTTT. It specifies CASSQDVLMNTEAFF.

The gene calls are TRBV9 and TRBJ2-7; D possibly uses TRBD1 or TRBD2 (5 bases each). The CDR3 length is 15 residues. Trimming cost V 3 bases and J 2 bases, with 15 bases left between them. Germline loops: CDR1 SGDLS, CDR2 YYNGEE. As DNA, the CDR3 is TGTGCCAGCAGCGGACCTGGGACGGAAACCTACGAGCAGTACTTC. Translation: CASSGPGTETYEQYF.

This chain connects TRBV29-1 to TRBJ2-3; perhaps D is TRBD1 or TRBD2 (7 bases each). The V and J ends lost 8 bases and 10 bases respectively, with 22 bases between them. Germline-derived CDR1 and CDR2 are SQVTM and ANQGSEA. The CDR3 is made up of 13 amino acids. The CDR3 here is CSSLGEGTVAQYF. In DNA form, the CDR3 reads TGCAGCTCACTGGGGGAGGGGACAGTGGCGCAGTATTTT.

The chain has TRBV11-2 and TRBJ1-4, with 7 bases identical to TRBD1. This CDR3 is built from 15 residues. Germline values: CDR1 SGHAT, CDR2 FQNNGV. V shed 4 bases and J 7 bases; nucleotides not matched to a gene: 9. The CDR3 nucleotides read TGTGCCAGCAGCTCCACGGACAGGACAGTTGAAAAACTGTTTTTT. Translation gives CASSSTDRTVEKLFF.

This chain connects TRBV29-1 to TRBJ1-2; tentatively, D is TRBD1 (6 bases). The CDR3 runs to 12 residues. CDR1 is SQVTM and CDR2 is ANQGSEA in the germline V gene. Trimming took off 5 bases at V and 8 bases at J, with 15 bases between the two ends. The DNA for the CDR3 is TGCAGCGTTAGGGACATGCCAAAAGGCTACACCTTC. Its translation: CSVRDMPKGYTF.

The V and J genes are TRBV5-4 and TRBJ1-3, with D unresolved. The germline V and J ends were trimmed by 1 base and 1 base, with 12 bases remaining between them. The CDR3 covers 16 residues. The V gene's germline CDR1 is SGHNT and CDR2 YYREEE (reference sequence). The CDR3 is CASSLRVAKSGNTIYF. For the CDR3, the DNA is TGTGCCAGCAGCTTGAGGGTCGCAAAATCTGGAAACACCATATATTTT.

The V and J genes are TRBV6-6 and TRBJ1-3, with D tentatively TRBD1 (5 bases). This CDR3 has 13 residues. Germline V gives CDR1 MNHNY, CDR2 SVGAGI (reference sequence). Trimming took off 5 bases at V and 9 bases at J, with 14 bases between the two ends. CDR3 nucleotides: TGTGCCAGCAGTATGAGTCAGGGTGCCACCATATATTTT. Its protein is CASSMSQGATIYF.